This T cell receptor (beta chain) was retrieved from a study of blood T cell repertoires in COVID-19. As regards this clone: The final CDR3 position lacks the conserved phenylalanine or tryptophan, pointing to a likely read error. Because the CDR3's place on the DNA is in doubt, the DNA is left out and the CDR3 is given as listed by TCRdb.

Sequenced by immunoSEQ multiplex PCR; TCRdb stores in-frame clones only, minus some. This table has roughly 100,000 clones, 75% to 90% appearing once. Germline CDR1 DFQATT, CDR2 SNEGSKA (reference sequence). From its first to its last residue, the CDR3 has 13 amino acids. The sequenced material came from peripheral blood. This TCR came from a human donor in a cohort sampled during active COVID-19. The genes are TRBV20-1 and TRBJ1-2; the tabulated D call, TRBD1, remains unverified against the DNA. CDR3 sequence reads: CSASNRTGKFGVL.